This TCR beta chain was sequenced in a study of blood T cell repertoires in COVID-19. About the study: COVID-19 samples from acute and convalescent phases originated in the United States, Italy and Spain. PBMCs, B-cell-depleted T cells, or T cells were the source of the cDNA or gDNA that made up the material.

The V segment lost 6 bases and the J segment 3 bases; nucleotides outside the gene matches: 14. The CDR3 spans 18 residues. Germline V gene sequence: CDR1 LNHDA, CDR2 SQIVND (reference sequence). Study processing details: Amplification of reference gene primers provided the estimated nucleated cell counts. Method: immunoSEQ multiplex PCR; TCRdb's copy keeps in-frame clones and lacks some. That table supplies the V and J calls and clone size; D and trimming were determined from the DNA. This table has more than 150,000 clones, around 89% appearing once. V gene TRBV19 combines with J gene TRBJ2-1; 10 bases map to TRBD2. Sequencing was done on a sample of peripheral blood. The clonotype was recovered from a man over 45 with acute or convalescent COVID-19. For the CDR3, the DNA is TGTGCCAGTAGACCCCTCGGGGGAGTAGCGGGAGGCTACAATGAGCAGTTCTTC. Encoded protein: CASRPLGGVAGGYNEQFF.